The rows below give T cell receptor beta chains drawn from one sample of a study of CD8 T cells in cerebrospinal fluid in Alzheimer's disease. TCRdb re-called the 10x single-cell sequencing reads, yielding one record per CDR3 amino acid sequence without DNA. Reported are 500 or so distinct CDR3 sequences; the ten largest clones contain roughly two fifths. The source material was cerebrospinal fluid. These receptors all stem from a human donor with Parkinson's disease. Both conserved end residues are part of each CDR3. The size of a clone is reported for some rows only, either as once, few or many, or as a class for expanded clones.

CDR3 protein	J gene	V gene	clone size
CASSFQGALNTEAFF	TRBJ1-1	TRBV4-1	hyperexpanded
CSAGLAGGQGTDTQYF	TRBJ2-3	TRBV29-1	medium-sized
CASSESDPGKAFF	TRBJ1-1	TRBV2	large
CASSLFGTGEETQYF	TRBJ2-5	TRBV7-3	hyperexpanded
CASSQFGTGGWDEAFF	TRBJ1-1	TRBV6-5	hyperexpanded
CASQYQETQYF	TRBJ2-5	TRBV6-2/TRBV6-3	medium-sized
CSARPARGGDYGYTF	TRBJ1-2	TRBV20-1	medium-sized
CASSPLASGANVLTF	TRBJ2-6	TRBV18	medium-sized
CASSQVSYEQYF	TRBJ2-7	TRBV16	large
CASDAGVGYGYTF	TRBJ1-2	TRBV2	large
CASSYGIRTALGYTF	TRBJ1-2	TRBV7-2	-
CSAWDSNQPQHF	TRBJ1-5	TRBV20-1	medium-sized
CASSYSPQQDGYTF	TRBJ1-2	TRBV6-5	medium-sized
CASSPRQGPPYGYTF	TRBJ1-2	TRBV18	medium-sized
CASSLGTGALNEKLFF	TRBJ1-4	TRBV5-1	medium-sized
CSAAVGLNNEQFF	TRBJ2-1	TRBV29-1	large
CASSPYAHQPQHF	TRBJ1-5	TRBV3-1	medium-sized
CASSLGGLAGVQETQYF	TRBJ2-5	TRBV7-8	medium-sized
CAWSPGGDNTGELFF	TRBJ2-2	TRBV30	medium-sized
CAWSVGAGSYGYTF	TRBJ1-2	TRBV30	-
CASIPRQRNYGYTF	TRBJ1-2	TRBV19	medium-sized
CASSEGGTGKNIQYF	TRBJ2-4	TRBV6-1	-
CAISEGQGNYNEQFF	TRBJ2-1	TRBV10-3	large
CASSWGLAAPDTQYF	TRBJ2-3	TRBV14	medium-sized
CASSQGQIYGYTF	TRBJ1-2	TRBV6-2/TRBV6-3	medium-sized
CASSYGTGVGNTIYF	TRBJ1-3	TRBV6-5	medium-sized